This passage covers 9 T cell receptor beta chains from one sample sequenced in a study of regulatory T cells in long-lasting Graves disease. iRepertoire HTBI primers and Arm-PCR of CDR3 regions built TCR beta libraries. TCRdb called the multiplex PCR reads again in MiXCR, with one record for every CDR3 protein. This table has some 350,000 distinct CDR3 sequences, 15% to 20% appearing once. Time point noted: newly diagnosed GD, antithyroid drugs for less than 3 months. PBMC RNA served as the TCR library source. A further study also used this sample, focusing on T cells in Graves' hyperthyroidism and ophthalmopathy.

Sequences were derived from peripheral blood mononuclear cells (PBMCs), sampled at new diagnosis, from a patient treated with antithyroid drugs. Receptors were obtained from a woman aged 18-29 years with Graves disease.

This clonotype was counted at least ten times. This chain links TRBV12-3 or TRBV12-4 with TRBJ2-7; D uncertain. The V end was cut by 7 bases, the J end by 4 bases, with 17 bases between. This CDR3 is 14 amino acids long. CDR3 protein: CASTKRRQNYEQYF. CDR3 bases: TGTGCCAGCACCAAACGGAGACAAAATTACGAGCAGTACTTC.

This clonotype was detected ten times or more. The chain recombines TRBV5-1 with TRBJ2-7; 8 nucleotides line up with TRBD2. Germline-derived CDR1 and CDR2 are SGHRS and YFSETQ. Trimming at V came to 4 bases and at J to 0 bases, leaving 12 bases not matched to a gene. The CDR3 sequence is 17 residues long. CDR3 sequence reads: CASSDGRGAGASYEQYF. The CDR3 coding sequence is TGCGCCAGCAGCGACGGTAGGGGAGCGGGAGCCTCCTACGAGCAGTACTTC.

The chain combines TRBV12-3 or TRBV12-4 with TRBJ2-1; no firm D call. The CDR3 extends over 11 amino acids. Trimming removed 3 bases at V and 8 bases at J, with 5 bases between. CDR3 sequence reads: CASSFFHEQFF. In DNA, the CDR3 is TGTGCCAGCAGTTTTTTTCATGAGCAGTTCTTC.

This clonotype was seen many times. The rearrangement uses TRBV18 and TRBJ2-3, with TRBD1 matching 9 bases. The CDR3 covers 13 residues. Germline loops: CDR1 KGHSH, CDR2 LQKENI. The J segment lost 5 bases and the V segment lost 6 bases, leaving 3 bases of the junction unmatched. As DNA, the CDR3 is TGTGCCAGCTCCGCGACAGGGGGAGATACGCAGTATTTT. It encodes CASSATGGDTQYF.

In this sample, this clonotype turned up a few times. The rearrangement links TRBV6-5 to TRBJ1-2; TRBD1 is a possible D gene (5 bases). The length of the CDR3 is 15 residues. Trimming cost V 0 bases and J 4 bases, with 12 bases left between them. The germline V gene encodes CDR1 MNHEY and CDR2 SVGAGI. CDR3 loop: CASSYSRTGVYGYTF. DNA for the CDR3: TGTGCCAGCAGTTACTCGAGGACGGGGGTCTATGGCTACACCTTC.

The table lists this clonotype with a count of one. Germline and junction disagree at one end, which may indicate a read error. V is TRBV19 and J is TRBJ2-1; maybe TRBD1 (7 bases). From germline, CDR1 is LNHDA and CDR2 SQIVND (reference sequence). This CDR3 is built from 15 residues. The CDR3 DNA follows: TGTACCAGTAGTTCGACAGGGAGGTCCTACAATGAGCAGTTCTTC. It translates to CTSSSTGRSYNEQFF. Full variable domain (remainder filled in from reference TRBV19 and TRBJ2-1): DGGITQSPKYLFRKEGQNVTLSCEQNLNHDAMYWYRQDPGQGLRLIYYSQIVNDFQKGDIAEGYSVSREKKESFPLTVTSAQKNPTAFYLCTSSSTGRSYNEQFFGPGTRLTVL.

With regard to this clonotype: This clone may be a read error of a much larger clone one base away. The V gene is TRBV6-2 or TRBV6-3, the J gene TRBJ1-4, with a weak D call TRBD1 (5 bases). The CDR3 consists of 13 residues. Per germline, CDR1 MNHEY and CDR2 SVGEGT. The CDR3 DNA reads TGTGCCAGCCACCTTGACAGAAACGAAAAACTGCTTTTT. It is translated as CASHLDRNEKLLF.

The chain couples TRBV11-2 to TRBJ2-7, with 9 bases identical to TRBD2. The CDR3 consists of 16 residues. Germline V gene lookup returns CDR1 SGHAT and CDR2 FQNNGV. V shed 5 bases, J shed 4 bases, and the junction held 12 bases outside the gene matches. CDR3 in DNA: TGTGCCAGCAGCGGCGGGGGGGCGGAGACCCAGTACGAGCAGTACTTC. It specifies CASSGGGAETQYEQYF.

This clonotype was counted ten times or more. The chain joins TRBV6-2 or TRBV6-3 to TRBJ2-1; tentative D call: TRBD1 (6 bases). The CDR3 has 13 amino acids. V lost 11 bases to trimming and J lost 2 bases, with 13 bases between them. Germline lookup yields CDR1 MNHEY and CDR2 SVGEGT. The CDR3 DNA reads TGTGCCTCACGAACAGGGACCTACAATGAGCAGTTCTTC. Translation gives CASRTGTYNEQFF.